Listed here are 2 T cell receptor beta chains from one sample, sequenced in a study of T-cell reconstitution after alpha-beta-depleted transplantation in children. Study findings and constraints: Hyperexpanded clones declined; after one year, newly produced T cells mostly supplied diversity.

A TCRbeta library incorporating unique molecular identifiers was prepared. TCRdb fed the PCR reads into MiXCR, producing one record per CDR3 protein. The repertoire holds approximately 300,000 distinct CDR3 sequences, with less than 9.5% as singletons. Their antigens remain unidentified. The sequenced sample was peripheral blood, obtained 360 days after TCRalphabeta/CD19-depleted stem cell transplant. The receptors originated from a female patient between 2 and 10 years old who had a stem cell transplant for Fanconi anemia, so the T cells may come from the graft donor.

At least ten counts were recorded for this clonotype. V usage is TRBV29-1 and J usage is TRBJ2-3; possible D gene TRBD1, 5 bases. The CDR3 is 12 residues long. CDR1 is SQVTM, CDR2 ANQGSEA, per germline. Trimming shortened V by 7 bases and J by 6 bases, and 14 bases separated the two germline ends. CDR3 bases: TGCAGCGGGGGCCATACAACTGATACGCAGTATTTT. It translates to CSGGHTTDTQYF.

This clonotype was found many times. The chain is built from TRBV15 and TRBJ2-3; either TRBD1 or TRBD2 may supply D (6 bases each). CDR3 length equals 16 residues. Per germline, CDR1 LNHNV and CDR2 YYDKDF (reference sequence). V lost 6 bases, J lost 0 bases, and 16 bases lay in between. The CDR3 protein is CATRGPRRGSTDTQYF. The CDR3 DNA follows: TGTGCCACCAGGGGACCTAGGAGGGGGAGCACAGATACGCAGTATTTT.